This T cell receptor beta chain was sequenced for a study of shared clonotypes between healthy human individuals (dated by TCRdb to the early 2020s). About the full investigation: A few men and a couple of women, aged 18 to 49 years, made up the cohort. Per donor, three plates each were used for CD4 naive and CD4 memory, two for CD8 naive, and one for CD8 memory. Blood TCR repertoires of about five healthy adults were deeply sequenced to estimate repertoire size and the extent of clonotype sharing between individuals. Different laboratories and diverse techniques were used to prepare libraries and sequence TCR repertoires, to increase sequencing depth and limit assay-specific biases. Between about 0.85 and 8.9 billion PBMCs per donor were obtained by leukapheresis.

In regard to this clone: Its antigen target is currently unknown. Base qualities were left out, and no much larger clone turns up one base away. Other DNA sequences of this sample code for an identical CDR3.

CD8 naive samples were CD45RO-negative cells positively selected for CCR7, giving a CD45RA+CCR7+ population that excluded TemRA cells. Healthy HIV-negative adults with no recently reported acute infections or vaccinations were included as donors. Every donor was a Caucasian adult living in Nashville, Tennessee, USA. Blood was collected by leukapheresis, and PBMCs were isolated by Ficoll-Histopaque density gradient centrifugation and then cryopreserved in liquid nitrogen vapor phase. Analytical flow cytometry was used to check the purity and quantity of every magnetically sorted T cell population. Genomic DNA was isolated from every sorted fraction and measured by UV absorbance on a Nanodrop 2000c. Using the deep immunoSEQ assay, TCR CDR3 regions were amplified from genomic DNA by multiplex PCR. Extracted genomic DNA from each cell subset was spread evenly across all wells of several immunoSEQ 96-well plates, with each plate serving as a replicate. Each replicate PCR for sorted subsets received about 220 ng genomic DNA, equal to about 29,000 T cell genomes. The purified libraries were quantified using a Qubit 3.0 fluorometer, sized with a Bioanalyzer 2100, and then quantified again using the KAPA Library Quantification kit. Every immunoSEQ 96-well plate was sequenced on a separate single-read 150-cycle Illumina NextSeq 550 flow cell. The source study handled its data this way. Because the immunoSEQ output included only junctional sequences and no quality scores, the filtering could not be the same as the filtering used for full-length reads. To assign V/J genes and CDR3, sequences were annotated against IMGT germline references using PyIR, a Python wrapper for IgBLAST v1.9. Reads were removed for weak V/J assignments (E-value above 1e-6), missing CDR3, stop codons, out-of-frame junctions, or ambiguous translated residues. V3J clonotypes were defined as sequences sharing an identical inferred V gene, J gene, and CDR3 amino acid sequence. Percentage overlap between repertoires was calculated by dividing the number of shared unique clonotypes by the size of the smaller repertoire. Richness of each repertoire was evaluated using RTK rarefaction, the Chao1 estimator, and Recon v2.1 estimates of unobserved clonotypes. Generation probabilities were computed with OLGA for all TCRbeta clonotypes obtained by the gDNA method from four donors. In TCRdb, the immuneACCESS table is reduced to in-frame sequences with V and J assigned. These tables do not hold every clone; where another copy was compared, an unresolved V gene accounts for under half, and the others remain unexplained. The DNA was the basis for D and trimming; V, J and clone size are from that table. The table for this sample lists roughly 590,000 clones; about 95% of them were counted only once. The biggest ten clones account for 0.1% to 0.11% of the sample.

General findings and caveats noted by the study authors: Estimated clonotype richness was generally larger for naive than for memory subsets. Rarefaction of sorted-subset datasets indicated incomplete sequencing despite the large sequencing depth. Based on pairwise subsampling, the degree of clonotype sharing among donors was expected to be affected by sequencing depth. Clonotypes shared by all four sorted-subset donors showed higher generation probabilities than non-shared clonotypes. Sampling was restricted to blood, and TCR repertoires in tissue are likely to differ from TCR repertoires in blood. Around 5.4% of naive CD4, roughly 3.5% of naive CD8, 2.3% of memory CD4, and around 0.42% of memory CD8 clonotypes were shared across four donors. Because the study included only a small number of donors, the genetic and exposure-history diversity represented was limited.

Reading from cysteine to phenylalanine, the CDR3 counts 14 amino acids. The retained sequence is limited to the CDR3, 42 bases, with the frame set at the first base. Between the V and J ends, shortened by 1 base and 0 bases respectively, the junction contains 7 bases. Based on the germline V gene, the CDR1 and CDR2 sequences are SNHLY and FYNNEI. This TCR was recovered from a woman aged 25 to 39 in good health. The sequence joins TRBV2 to TRBJ2-7; the D gene cannot be resolved beyond TRBD1 or TRBD2, each matching 5 bases. Sequences were obtained from naive CD8+ T cells sorted from blood. In the paper's terms, the cell subset or site label means: CD45RA+CCR7+. The DNA sequence reads TGTGCCAGCAGTGAAGGGGGGAGCTCCTACGAGCAGTACTTC. Translation gives CASSEGGSSYEQYF.